This is a list of T cell receptor beta chains from one sample in a study of shared clonotypes between healthy human individuals. Some clones are missing from TCRdb's copy, which holds only in-frame ones; the method was immunoSEQ multiplex PCR. The sample holds 560,000 or so clones, roughly 95% seen once. The sample taken for sequencing was naive CD8+ T cells sorted from blood. The receptors shown here come from a woman aged 25 to 39 in good health. Both conserved end residues are part of each CDR3. The D gene is left open where the match is weak. Not every row has a clone size; where given, it reads once, few, many or a size class.

J gene: TRBJ2-7
D gene: TRBD2
clone size: NA
V gene: TRBV14
CDR3 length: 15
CDR3 DNA: TGTGCCAGCAGCCAACTGGGGACTAGCGGGGACGAGCAGTACTTC
CDR3 protein: CASSQLGTSGDEQYF

J gene: TRBJ2-7
D gene: NA
clone size: NA
V gene: TRBV28
CDR3 length: 16
CDR3 DNA: TGTGCCAGCAGTCCAACCCTCCGGGACGTTCACTACGAGCAGTACTTC
CDR3 protein: CASSPTLRDVHYEQYF

J gene: TRBJ2-5
D gene: TRBD1
clone size: once
V gene: TRBV5-6
CDR3 length: 14
CDR3 DNA: TGTGCCAGCAGACCCCTGGGGACAGGGGAGACCCAGTACTTC
CDR3 protein: CASRPLGTGETQYF

J gene: TRBJ2-7
D gene: NA
clone size: NA
V gene: TRBV25-1
CDR3 length: 13
CDR3 DNA: TGTGCCAGCACCCTAGTGGCCTCCTACGAGCAGTACTTC
CDR3 protein: CASTLVASYEQYF

J gene: TRBJ2-7
D gene: NA
clone size: NA
V gene: TRBV9
CDR3 length: 16
CDR3 DNA: TGTGCCAGCAGCGTGGGAGGTCGGGGGTCTCCCTACGAGCAGTACTTC
CDR3 protein: CASSVGGRGSPYEQYF

J gene: TRBJ1-3
D gene: NA
clone size: once
V gene: TRBV29-1
CDR3 length: 12
CDR3 DNA: TGCAGCGTTGAAGGCTCTGGAAACACCATATATTTT
CDR3 protein: CSVEGSGNTIYF

J gene: TRBJ2-1
D gene: NA
clone size: NA
V gene: TRBV7-9
CDR3 length: 15
CDR3 DNA: TGTGCCAGCAGCTTAGCGAGCGGACTAAGGAATGAGCAGTTCTTC
CDR3 protein: CASSLASGLRNEQFF

J gene: TRBJ1-6
D gene: NA
clone size: NA
V gene: TRBV28
CDR3 length: 16
CDR3 DNA: TGTGCCAGCAGTTGGCCCGCGGGGGGCGCGTCTTCACCCCTCCACTTT
CDR3 protein: CASSWPAGGASSPLHF

J gene: TRBJ2-7
D gene: TRBD2
clone size: NA
V gene: TRBV14
CDR3 length: 17
CDR3 DNA: TGTGCCAGCAGCCAAGATCCGACTAGCGGGAGGTCCGACGAGCAGTACTTC
CDR3 protein: CASSQDPTSGRSDEQYF

J gene: TRBJ2-3
D gene: TRBD2
clone size: NA
V gene: TRBV6-6
CDR3 length: 16
CDR3 DNA: TGTGCCAGCAGTCCCCGACTAGCGGATTTAACAGATACGCAGTATTTT
CDR3 protein: CASSPRLADLTDTQYF

J gene: TRBJ2-3
D gene: TRBD1
clone size: NA
V gene: TRBV27
CDR3 length: 15
CDR3 DNA: TGTGCCAGCAAATTACCGGGACAGGGGAAAGATACGCAGTATTTT
CDR3 protein: CASKLPGQGKDTQYF

J gene: TRBJ1-3
D gene: NA
clone size: NA
V gene: TRBV7-9
CDR3 length: 17
CDR3 DNA: TGTGCCAGCAGCTTAACCGGACCCCCTAATTCTGGAAACACCATATATTTT
CDR3 protein: CASSLTGPPNSGNTIYF

J gene: TRBJ2-7
D gene: NA
clone size: NA
V gene: TRBV27
CDR3 length: 13
CDR3 DNA: TGTGCCAGCGCCTGGACGGAAAACTACGAGCAGTACTTC
CDR3 protein: CASAWTENYEQYF

J gene: TRBJ1-2
D gene: NA
clone size: NA
V gene: TRBV4-1
CDR3 length: 12
CDR3 DNA: TGCGCCAGCAGCCTTCAGGGGTATGGCTACACCTTC
CDR3 protein: CASSLQGYGYTF

J gene: TRBJ2-5
D gene: TRBD1
clone size: NA
V gene: TRBV27
CDR3 length: 15
CDR3 DNA: TGTGCCAGCAGTTTAGGGCACAGGGGGGCAGAGACCCAGTACTTC
CDR3 protein: CASSLGHRGAETQYF

J gene: TRBJ2-2
D gene: NA
clone size: NA
V gene: TRBV13
CDR3 length: 12
CDR3 DNA: TGTGCCAGCAGCGGCACCACCGGGGAGCTGTTTTTT
CDR3 protein: CASSGTTGELFF

J gene: TRBJ2-2
D gene: NA
clone size: NA
V gene: TRBV7-6
CDR3 length: 15
CDR3 DNA: TGTGCCAGCAGCTTAGGGACCAGGAACACCGGGGAGCTGTTTTTT
CDR3 protein: CASSLGTRNTGELFF

J gene: TRBJ2-7
D gene: TRBD2
clone size: NA
V gene: TRBV27
CDR3 length: 13
CDR3 DNA: TGTGCCAGCAGTTTATTTAGCGGGTACGAGCAGTACTTC
CDR3 protein: CASSLFSGYEQYF

J gene: TRBJ2-3
D gene: TRBD2
clone size: once
V gene: TRBV7-2
CDR3 length: 15
CDR3 DNA: TGTGCCAGCAGCGCAAGCGGGACTAGCACAGATACGCAGTATTTT
CDR3 protein: CASSASGTSTDTQYF

J gene: TRBJ1-4
D gene: TRBD1
clone size: NA
V gene: TRBV28
CDR3 length: 12
CDR3 DNA: TGTGCCAGCAGTGGGACAGGGTGGAAACTGTTTTTT
CDR3 protein: CASSGTGWKLFF

J gene: TRBJ2-7
D gene: NA
clone size: NA
V gene: TRBV5-1
CDR3 length: 14
CDR3 DNA: TGCGCCAGCAGCTTGGTTCTGTCCGCCTACGAGCAGTACTTC
CDR3 protein: CASSLVLSAYEQYF

J gene: TRBJ2-1
D gene: TRBD2
clone size: NA
V gene: TRBV11-2
CDR3 length: 13
CDR3 DNA: TGTGCCAGCCGACTAGCGCTTTTTTCTGAGCAGTTCTTC
CDR3 protein: CASRLALFSEQFF

J gene: TRBJ1-2
D gene: NA
clone size: NA
V gene: TRBV30
CDR3 length: 13
CDR3 DNA: TGTGCCTGGAGAATTTCTGGGGCCTATGGCTACACCTTC
CDR3 protein: CAWRISGAYGYTF

J gene: TRBJ2-3
D gene: TRBD2
clone size: NA
V gene: TRBV7-9
CDR3 length: 18
CDR3 DNA: TGTGCCAGCAGCTTAGGAGGGCTAGCGGGAGCTATCACAGATACGCAGTATTTT
CDR3 protein: CASSLGGLAGAITDTQYF

J gene: TRBJ2-3
D gene: TRBD2
clone size: NA
V gene: TRBV4-1
CDR3 length: 13
CDR3 DNA: TGCGCCAGCAGCCAAGTAGCGGGAGATACGCAGTATTTT
CDR3 protein: CASSQVAGDTQYF

J gene: TRBJ2-7
D gene: TRBD1
clone size: NA
V gene: TRBV15
CDR3 length: 15
CDR3 DNA: TGTGCCACCAGCCAGGGGACAGGGGCCCCCTACGAGCAGTACTTC
CDR3 protein: CATSQGTGAPYEQYF

J gene: TRBJ2-7
D gene: TRBD2
clone size: NA
V gene: TRBV14
CDR3 length: 15
CDR3 DNA: TGTGCCAGCAGCCATGATCTAGCGGGAACCTACGAGCAGTACTTC
CDR3 protein: CASSHDLAGTYEQYF

J gene: TRBJ2-1
D gene: TRBD2
clone size: NA
V gene: TRBV13
CDR3 length: 13
CDR3 DNA: TGTGCCAGCAGCCGGACTAGTAATCCTGAGCAGTTCTTC
CDR3 protein: CASSRTSNPEQFF

J gene: TRBJ1-2
D gene: NA
clone size: NA
V gene: TRBV11-2
CDR3 length: 13
CDR3 DNA: TGTGCCAGCAGCTTAGTGCCGGACTATGGCTACACCTTC
CDR3 protein: CASSLVPDYGYTF

J gene: TRBJ2-1
D gene: TRBD2
clone size: NA
V gene: TRBV7-6
CDR3 length: 15
CDR3 DNA: TGTGCCAGCAGCGCCAGGACTAGCGGTAACAATGAGCAGTTCTTC
CDR3 protein: CASSARTSGNNEQFF

J gene: TRBJ2-7
D gene: TRBD2
clone size: NA
V gene: TRBV5-1
CDR3 length: 14
CDR3 DNA: TGCGCCAGCAGCTCCTATAGCGGGAGATCAGAGCAGTACTTC
CDR3 protein: CASSSYSGRSEQYF

J gene: TRBJ2-1
D gene: TRBD2
clone size: NA
V gene: TRBV28
CDR3 length: 15
CDR3 DNA: TGTGCCAGCAGTTCCTTAGCCGGGAGGGCTGATGAGCAGTTCTTC
CDR3 protein: CASSSLAGRADEQFF

J gene: TRBJ1-1
D gene: NA
clone size: NA
V gene: TRBV11-2
CDR3 length: 16
CDR3 DNA: TGTGCCAGCAGTCAATTCTCCGGGGAAGGCAACACTGAAGCTTTCTTT
CDR3 protein: CASSQFSGEGNTEAFF

J gene: TRBJ1-1
D gene: TRBD1
clone size: NA
V gene: TRBV28
CDR3 length: 15
CDR3 DNA: TGTGCCAGCAGTCCTACAGGGGGCCTGAACACTGAAGCTTTCTTT
CDR3 protein: CASSPTGGLNTEAFF

J gene: TRBJ2-7
D gene: NA
clone size: NA
V gene: TRBV4-1
CDR3 length: 16
CDR3 DNA: TGCGCCAGCAGCCAAGAGGGGGCTTTGAGATCCGGCGAGCAGTACTTC
CDR3 protein: CASSQEGALRSGEQYF

J gene: TRBJ1-2
D gene: NA
clone size: NA
V gene: TRBV5-6
CDR3 length: 15
CDR3 DNA: TGTGCCAGCAGCTTCGGATCCTCCCTCGGCTATGGCTACACCTTC
CDR3 protein: CASSFGSSLGYGYTF

J gene: TRBJ1-1
D gene: NA
clone size: NA
V gene: TRBV4-1
CDR3 length: 15
CDR3 DNA: TGCGCCAGCAGCCAAGATGTAAGGGGTTACACTGAAGCTTTCTTT
CDR3 protein: CASSQDVRGYTEAFF

J gene: TRBJ1-1
D gene: NA
clone size: NA
V gene: TRBV5-1
CDR3 length: 13
CDR3 DNA: TGCGCCAGCAGCTTTGGGGGGAACACTGAAGCTTTCTTT
CDR3 protein: CASSFGGNTEAFF

J gene: TRBJ2-3
D gene: NA
clone size: NA
V gene: TRBV5-1
CDR3 length: 16
CDR3 DNA: TGCGCCAGCAGCTTGGCCTCTCGGACTAAAGCAGATACGCAGTATTTT
CDR3 protein: CASSLASRTKADTQYF

J gene: TRBJ2-7
D gene: TRBD1
clone size: NA
V gene: TRBV29-1
CDR3 length: 13
CDR3 DNA: TGCAGCGTTTCGACAGGGAGCTCCTACGAGCAGTACTTC
CDR3 protein: CSVSTGSSYEQYF

J gene: TRBJ2-1
D gene: NA
clone size: NA
V gene: TRBV7-9
CDR3 length: 16
CDR3 DNA: TGTGCCAGCAGCTTATGGGGCACGGAGAACTACAATGAGCAGTTCTTC
CDR3 protein: CASSLWGTENYNEQFF

J gene: TRBJ2-1
D gene: TRBD2
clone size: NA
V gene: TRBV10-3
CDR3 length: 16
CDR3 DNA: TGTGCCATCAGTGAGTCCGGTCTAGCGGGAGGGAATGAGCAGTTCTTC
CDR3 protein: CAISESGLAGGNEQFF

J gene: TRBJ1-4
D gene: NA
clone size: NA
V gene: TRBV7-8
CDR3 length: 15
CDR3 DNA: TGTGCCAGCAGCTTAGGGGTCGGTGGCGATGAAAAACTGTTTTTT
CDR3 protein: CASSLGVGGDEKLFF

J gene: TRBJ1-1
D gene: NA
clone size: NA
V gene: TRBV28
CDR3 length: 16
CDR3 DNA: TGTGCCAGCAGTTTATCCCGGGACAAGGGGAACACTGAAGCTTTCTTT
CDR3 protein: CASSLSRDKGNTEAFF

J gene: TRBJ2-5
D gene: NA
clone size: NA
V gene: TRBV7-2
CDR3 length: 13
CDR3 DNA: TGTGCCAGCAGCTTCTGGCAAGGGGAGGCCCAGTACTTC
CDR3 protein: CASSFWQGEAQYF

J gene: TRBJ2-1
D gene: NA
clone size: NA
V gene: TRBV6-5
CDR3 length: 16
CDR3 DNA: TGTGCCAGCAGTTACGGGACTGTCCCCCCCTACAATGAGCAGTTCTTC
CDR3 protein: CASSYGTVPPYNEQFF

J gene: TRBJ2-3
D gene: NA
clone size: NA
V gene: TRBV27
CDR3 length: 14
CDR3 DNA: TGTGCCAGCACCTTGGGTAGGGCCTCAGATACGCAGTATTTT
CDR3 protein: CASTLGRASDTQYF

J gene: TRBJ2-7
D gene: NA
clone size: NA
V gene: TRBV27
CDR3 length: 16
CDR3 DNA: TGTGCCAGCAGCCAAACCGGGACACCGAGCTCCTACGAGCAGTACTTC
CDR3 protein: CASSQTGTPSSYEQYF

J gene: TRBJ2-5
D gene: NA
clone size: once
V gene: TRBV5-1
CDR3 length: 16
CDR3 DNA: TGCGCCAGCAGTCGGGGCGTGTGGGGTCGGGTAGAGACCCAGTACTTC
CDR3 protein: CASSRGVWGRVETQYF

J gene: TRBJ2-7
D gene: TRBD1
clone size: NA
V gene: TRBV5-6
CDR3 length: 12
CDR3 DNA: TGTGCCAGCGGGACAGGGCCCTACGAGCAGTACTTC
CDR3 protein: CASGTGPYEQYF

J gene: TRBJ1-4
D gene: NA
clone size: NA
V gene: TRBV4-1
CDR3 length: 19
CDR3 DNA: TGCGCCAGCAGCCTCCTCCCGCAGGGAGGGTTTGCAACTAATGAAAAACTGTTTTTT
CDR3 protein: CASSLLPQGGFATNEKLFF

J gene: TRBJ2-7
D gene: TRBD1
clone size: NA
V gene: TRBV7-9
CDR3 length: 14
CDR3 DNA: TGTGCCAGCAGCTTACGGGACAGGAGCTACGAGCAGTACTTC
CDR3 protein: CASSLRDRSYEQYF

J gene: TRBJ2-7
D gene: NA
clone size: NA
V gene: TRBV4-1
CDR3 length: 15
CDR3 DNA: TGCGCCAGCAGCCAAGCGCGGACGTCGAGCTACGAGCAGTACTTC
CDR3 protein: CASSQARTSSYEQYF

J gene: TRBJ2-7
D gene: TRBD2
clone size: NA
V gene: TRBV28
CDR3 length: 15
CDR3 DNA: TGTGCCAGCAGTCTTAGCCCGGGGACTAGAGGCGAGCAGTACTTC
CDR3 protein: CASSLSPGTRGEQYF

J gene: TRBJ2-2
D gene: NA
clone size: NA
V gene: TRBV19
CDR3 length: 13
CDR3 DNA: TGTGCCAGTAAGAGGGACAACACCGGGGAGCTGTTTTTT
CDR3 protein: CASKRDNTGELFF

J gene: TRBJ1-2
D gene: NA
clone size: NA
V gene: TRBV7-3
CDR3 length: 15
CDR3 DNA: TGTGCCAGCAGCCAACCGACAGGATACTACTATGGCTACACCTTC
CDR3 protein: CASSQPTGYYYGYTF